This TCR beta chain emerged from a study of breast tumors, draining lymph nodes, adjacent tissues (dated by TCRdb to about 2016). With respect to the entire study: Breast cancer patients provided tumor, adjacent nontumor tissue and axillary lymph nodes, and the study compared the TCR beta repertoires across these three sources. In human breast cancer, the study set out to evaluate how tumor, surrounding tissue and draining lymph node repertoires relate to one another and whether T cells may move between these sites. Overall study outcomes, separate from this receptor: In luminal-like breast cancer, tumor and nontumor tissue repertoires resembled each other significantly more than in basal-like breast cancer. Tumor T-cell repertoires showed less diversity than lymph node repertoires and more diversity than nontumor tissue repertoires, and tumor T-cell repertoires showed preferential V and J gene usage. The conclusion that tumor T cells originate in lymph nodes was presented as consistent with a hypothesis rather than as directly demonstrated. The data were judged consistent with most tumor T cells deriving from the lymph node and then expanding within tumor tissue.

The sample was run on an Illumina HiSeq 2000. TCR beta chain libraries were generated through multiplex PCR amplification. The amplified TCR beta chain products were analyzed by high-throughput sequencing. TCRdb cleaned the public reads at Q25 with fastp, built clones with MiXCR and kept in-frame beta chains. Identical CDR3 proteins give one entry, which carries the most common genes and DNA. In all, the sample holds 250,000 or so distinct CDR3 sequences, and about 30% of those were seen once. Of the sample, over 0.95% is held by the ten largest clones. Lymph node samples came from the axillary draining lymph nodes of breast cancer patients. In this sample, this clonotype turned up a few times. It lacks a known antigen. No base-level quality is on record; no much larger clone is a single base apart. The specimen was axillary lymph node tissue. The sequence was collected from a female donor with breast cancer. Some clones in this sample may be carry-over from other donors' samples.

The CDR3 reads as follows: CASKAGGWADTQYF. Read as DNA, the sequence is TGTGCCAGCAAAGCGGGAGGTTGGGCAGATACGCAGTATTTT. The rearrangement joined TRBV27 to TRBJ2-3, with 9 central nucleotides matching TRBD2. The CDR3 starts with the cysteine, ends with the phenylalanine, and has 14 residues. The sequence is cut down to CDR3 DNA, 42 bases in frame from base 1. V has 7 bases trimmed and J has 4 bases trimmed; junction bases matching no gene number 6. CDR1 and CDR2 (MNHEY, SMNVEV) derive from the germline V gene (reference sequence).